Shown below are 26 T cell receptor beta chains from a single sample sequenced in a study of T cells in Graves' hyperthyroidism and ophthalmopathy. The CDR3 regions of TCR beta were amplified from RNA transcripts. Primed by the HTBI set, a first-round RT-PCR was run on the TCR CDR3. TCRdb reanalysed the multiplex PCR reads using MiXCR and keeps one entry per CDR3 protein. The sample includes a few hundred thousand distinct CDR3 sequences, about 18% of them seen just once. Sequenced material: blood. These receptors were collected from a woman aged 55-70 years with Graves' ophthalmopathy.

This clonotype has a count of ten or more. The chain combines TRBV6-2 or TRBV6-3 with TRBJ1-1; D is possibly TRBD1 (6 bases). V gave up 0 bases and J gave up 7 bases, with 12 bases separating them. Germline V gene data show CDR1 as MNHEY and CDR2 as SVGEGT. This CDR3 has 14 residues. The CDR3 protein is CASSYSQGLGEAFF. The CDR3 DNA is TGTGCCAGCAGTTACTCTCAGGGGCTCGGTGAAGCTTTCTTT.

The J gene is TRBJ2-1, the V gene TRBV15; TRBD1 might be the D (6 bases). Germline assignment: CDR1 LNHNV and CDR2 YYDKDF (reference sequence). CDR3 size: 15 residues. V lost 1 base, J lost 5 bases, and 12 bases lay in between. The DNA of the CDR3 is TGTGCCACCAGCAGAGTTTCAGGGGTGGACAATGAGCAGTTCTTC. Amino acid sequence: CATSRVSGVDNEQFF.

This clonotype was detected only once. CDR3: CASSLGSRGGAGTGELFF. The CDR3 DNA reads TGTGCCAGCAGCTTAGGATCGCGCGGGGGGGCCGGGACCGGGGAGCTGTTTTTT. V gene TRBV7-6 combines with J gene TRBJ2-2, with TRBD2 matching over 9 bases. V trimming: 1 base; J trimming: 5 bases; junction bases outside the gene matches: 11. CDR1 and CDR2 from the germline V gene are SGHVS and FNYEAQ. The CDR3 spans 18 residues.

This clonotype was seen ten or more times. The rearrangement links TRBV27 to TRBJ2-5; 7 bases agree with TRBD2. The germline gives CDR1 MNHEY, CDR2 SMNVEV (reference sequence). The CDR3 contains 14 residues. V shed 2 bases and J 1 base; nucleotides not matched to a gene: 1. Here the CDR3 DNA reads TGTGCCAGCAGTTTAGCGGGGGTCCAAGAGACCCAGTACTTC. It translates to CASSLAGVQETQYF.

This clonotype was counted many times. J is TRBJ1-5 and V is TRBV2; a weak D match, TRBD1 (5 bases). Germline V gives CDR1 SNHLY, CDR2 FYNNEI. Trimming stripped 6 bases from V and 15 bases from J, with 18 bases between. This CDR3 contains 12 residues. CDR3 in amino acids: CASSQYRSSPHF. The CDR3 DNA sequence: TGTGCCAGCAGCCAATACAGGTCCTCCCCGCATTTT.

The J gene is TRBJ1-6, the V gene TRBV12-3 or TRBV12-4; perhaps TRBD1 as D (5 bases). With 2 bases removed from V and 9 bases from J, the gap between germline ends came to 11 bases. This CDR3 contains 14 residues. In nucleotides, the CDR3 is TGTGCCAGCAGTTTAATAGGGGTTGGTTCACCCCTCCACTTT. It codes for CASSLIGVGSPLHF.

The chain has TRBV7-2 and TRBJ2-5; the D gene is possibly TRBD2 (7 bases). V shed 1 base and J shed 6 bases, with 12 bases lying between them. Germline assignment: CDR1 SGHTA and CDR2 FQGNSA. CDR3 size: 14 residues. The CDR3, as DNA: TGTGCCAGCAGCTTAGGGACGGGGGGCAAGACCCAGTACTTC. Translation: CASSLGTGGKTQYF.

This clonotype came up a few times. V and J are TRBV10-3 and TRBJ2-1, with 9 bases fitting TRBD2. The trim removed 4 bases at V and 8 bases at J, leaving 12 bases unmatched. From germline, CDR1 is ENHRY and CDR2 SYGVKD. This CDR3 is built from 16 residues. The CDR3 region has the DNA TGTGCCATCAGTGTCGGTAGCGGGAGAACGGACGATGAGCAGTTCTTC. Amino acid sequence: CAISVGSGRTDDEQFF.

Ten or more counts support this clonotype. The chain is built from TRBV2 and TRBJ1-6; D ambiguous. The length of the CDR3 is 16 residues. Germline V gene data show CDR1 as SNHLY and CDR2 as FYNNEI. Trimming stripped 4 bases from V and 5 bases from J, with 15 bases between. DNA for the CDR3: TGTGCCAGCAGTGCGCAAACCCGGAGAAATAATTCACCCCTCCACTTT. It yields the protein CASSAQTRRNNSPLHF.

The chain recombines TRBV4-2 with TRBJ1-6; tentative D call: TRBD1 (5 bases). V dropped 1 base and J dropped 6 bases, with 7 bases sitting between them. Germline CDR1 is LGHNA and CDR2 is YNFKEQ. The CDR3 runs to 14 residues. The CDR3 reads CASSQGDSNSPLHF. The CDR3 DNA is TGTGCCAGCAGCCAAGGGGACTCTAATTCACCCCTCCACTTT.

This clonotype was counted at least ten times. The CDR3 DNA sequence: TGTGCCAGCAGCCCTGGGGGGGGGCGTGAAAAACTGTTTTTT. It translates to CASSPGGGREKLFF. The J gene is TRBJ1-4, the V gene TRBV28, with D tentatively TRBD1 (6 bases). The CDR3 totals 14 residues. V shed 6 bases and J shed 7 bases, with 15 bases lying between them. Germline values: CDR1 MDHEN, CDR2 SYDVKM.

This clonotype was seen a few times. The CDR3 here is CASSFDTGYGYTF. The DNA for the CDR3 is TGTGCCAGCAGCTTTGACACGGGCTATGGCTACACCTTC. The chain combines TRBV6-1 with TRBJ1-2; D call uncertain. CDR3 length: 13 residues. Trimming took 6 bases from V and 4 from J, leaving 12 bases between them. Germline V gene data show CDR1 as MNHNS and CDR2 as SASEGT.

The chain has TRBV6-1 and TRBJ2-2, with 12 bases lining up with TRBD2. The CDR3 runs to 20 residues. V trimming: 5 bases; J trimming: 3 bases; junction bases outside the gene matches: 16. CDR1 is MNHNS and CDR2 is SASEGT in the germline V gene. The CDR3 nucleotides read TGTGCCAGCAGTCGCACCGGGACTAGCGGGTTCAATATATACACCGGGGAGCTGTTTTTT. Its translation is CASSRTGTSGFNIYTGELFF.

This clonotype was detected ten times or more. This chain links TRBV7-2 with TRBJ2-5; no reliable D call. Trimming stripped 0 bases from V and 5 bases from J, with 13 bases between. This CDR3 is 15 amino acids long. The germline V gene has CDR1 SGHTA and CDR2 FQGNSA. CDR3 sequence: CASSLAGKGAETQYF. The CDR3 coding sequence is TGTGCCAGCAGCTTAGCGGGTAAAGGAGCGGAGACCCAGTACTTC.

This clonotype has a count of ten or more. The CDR3 nucleotides read TGTGCCAGCAGACTCTACAGGGACACTGAAGCTTTCTTT. This translates into CASRLYRDTEAFF. The V call is TRBV7-2, the J call TRBJ1-1; D is perhaps TRBD1 (6 bases). The germline V and J ends were trimmed by 6 bases and 3 bases, with 11 bases remaining between them. The CDR3 spans 13 residues. Germline V gives CDR1 SGHTA, CDR2 FQGNSA.

This clonotype was recorded many times. V usage is TRBV5-8 and J usage is TRBJ2-2; TRBD1 matches at 7 bases. Germline CDR1 reads SGHTS; CDR2 reads YDEGEE. V lost 7 bases to trimming and J lost 0 bases; unmatched junction nucleotides: 6. CDR3 length: 15 residues. Written as DNA, the CDR3 is TGTGCCAGCCGTAGGGGACAGACGAACACCGGGGAGCTGTTTTTT. It codes for CASRRGQTNTGELFF. The whole variable domain, filled in from reference TRBV5-8 and TRBJ2-2, reads EAGVTQSPTHLIKTRGQQATLRCSPISGHTSVYWYQQALGLGLQFLLWYDEGEERNRGNFPPRFSGRQFPNYSSELNVNALELEDSALYLCASRRGQTNTGELFFGEGSRLTVL.

This clonotype was seen many times. The chain carries TRBV7-2 and TRBJ1-2, with 8 bases aligning to TRBD1. CDR1 and CDR2 (germline): SGHTA, FQGNSA. This CDR3 spans 13 amino acids. With 2 bases clipped from V and 11 bases from J, the junction kept 7 bases outside the gene matches. The CDR3 protein is CASSLNDQGAYTF. In nucleotides, the CDR3 is TGTGCCAGCAGCTTAAACGATCAGGGGGCATACACCTTC. Full variable domain (remainder filled in from reference TRBV7-2 and TRBJ1-2): GAGVSQSPSNKVTEKGKDVELRCDPISGHTALYWYRQSLGQGLEFLIYFQGNSAPDKSGLPSDRFSAERTGGSVSTLTIQRTQQEDSAVYLCASSLNDQGAYTFGSGTRLTVV.

The sample holds many counts of this clonotype. This chain uses TRBV9 with TRBJ1-1, with D possibly TRBD1 on 5 matching bases. From germline, CDR1 is SGDLS and CDR2 YYNGEE. There are 13 residues in the CDR3. V was shortened by 4 bases and J by 7 bases, with 14 bases between the two germline ends. CDR3 protein: CASSIDGGIEAFF. The CDR3 DNA is TGTGCCAGCAGCATCGACGGGGGAATTGAAGCTTTCTTT.

With respect to this clonotype: At one end the junction does not follow the germline gene, possibly because of a read error. Here the CDR3 DNA reads TGTGCCATCGGGAACTCCTACAATGAGCAGCTCTTC. Translation: CAIGNSYNEQLF. The V call is TRBV10-3, the J call TRBJ2-1; no firm D call. There are 12 residues in the CDR3. Germline CDR1 is ENHRY and CDR2 is SYGVKD.

This clonotype occurred a few times. The chain combines TRBV19 with TRBJ2-7, with 13 bases matching TRBD2. The CDR3 has 16 amino acids. The germline gives CDR1 LNHDA, CDR2 SQIVND (reference sequence). The V gene end was trimmed by 5 bases and the J gene end by 4 bases; junction bases not matched to a gene: 8. As DNA, the CDR3 is TGTGCCAGTAGTCCTCGGACTAGCGGGAGTAGATACGAGCAGTACTTC. Translated, it gives CASSPRTSGSRYEQYF.

The chain links TRBV7-9 to TRBJ1-4; TRBD1 matches 8 bases. The trim removed 5 bases at V and 6 bases at J, leaving 5 bases unmatched. Germline V gene sequence: CDR1 SEHNR, CDR2 FQNEAQ (reference sequence). CDR3 length: 14 amino acids. As DNA, the CDR3 is TGTGCCAGCAGCCAGACAGGGGTTTATGAAAAACTGTTTTTT. Amino acid sequence: CASSQTGVYEKLFF.

This clonotype was seen a handful of times. The chain employs TRBV28 and TRBJ2-6, with a tentative D call TRBD2 (5 bases). The length of the CDR3 is 19 residues. The V gene's germline CDR1 is MDHEN and CDR2 SYDVKM. V was trimmed by 4 bases and J by 0 bases, leaving 19 bases between them. This chain's CDR3 is CASSSPPWERYSGANVLTF. In nucleotides, the CDR3 is TGTGCCAGCAGTTCACCCCCCTGGGAGCGATACTCTGGGGCCAACGTCCTGACTTTC.

This clonotype has only a few counts. The chain links TRBV5-6 to TRBJ2-2; 7 bases fit TRBD2. Germline CDR1 and CDR2: SGHDT and YYEEEE. The CDR3 extends over 15 amino acids. The V segment lost 4 bases and the J segment 1 base; nucleotides outside the gene matches: 4. The DNA of the CDR3 is TGTGCCAGCAGCAGGAGGGAGGGGAACACCGGGGAGCTGTTTTTT. Translating gives CASSRREGNTGELFF.

This clonotype came up many times. This chain connects TRBV11-2 to TRBJ1-3; no clear D gene. In germline, CDR1 is SGHAT, CDR2 FQNNGV. The CDR3 loop spans 17 amino acids. The germline V and J ends were trimmed by 1 base and 0 bases, with 13 bases remaining between them. The CDR3 region is CASSLVAPTSSGNTIYF. CDR3 coding DNA: TGTGCCAGCAGCTTAGTCGCGCCGACGAGCTCTGGAAACACCATATATTTT.

Worth noting for this clonotype: An end of the junction differs from the germline gene, which may be a read error. The chain links TRBV7-7 to TRBJ1-1; D uncertain. Germline CDR1 and CDR2: SSHAT and FNYEAQ (reference sequence). The CDR3 contains 13 residues. CDR3 bases: TGTGCTAGCAGCTTAGAATTCAACACTGAAGCTTTCTTT. Protein product: CASSLEFNTEAFF.

The table lists this clonotype with many counts. V is TRBV3-1 and J is TRBJ1-6, with D possibly being TRBD1 (5 bases). Trimming cost V 4 bases and J 8 bases, with 12 bases left between them. Germline lookup yields CDR1 LGHDT and CDR2 YNNKEL (reference sequence). The CDR3 extends over 14 amino acids. The CDR3 DNA reads as TGTGCCAGCAGCCTCGGGGGTAAGGATTCACCCCTCCACTTT. Protein: CASSLGGKDSPLHF.